These 3 T cell receptor beta chains were all obtained from the same sample, sequenced in a study of glioma-infiltrating T cells after dendritic cell vaccination. The method was immunoSEQ multiplex PCR; TCRdb's version includes in-frame clones alone and lacks a portion of them. The repertoire includes 100,000 or so clones, 70% to 90% of them detected once, and around a sixth sits in the top ten. Sample: blood, taken before dendritic cell vaccination. Receptor source: a human donor with glioblastoma.

DNA for the CDR3: TGCGCCAGCAGCTTGGACAGGGGTGTGGGTGAAAAACTGTTTTTT. Amino acids: CASSLDRGVGEKLFF. The chain carries TRBV5-1 and TRBJ1-4; 7 bases fit TRBD1. This CDR3 has 15 residues. The V and J ends lost 0 bases and 7 bases, in that order; junction bases with no gene match: 6. From germline, CDR1 is SGHRS and CDR2 YFSETQ.

This clone was counted only a few times. The chain recombines TRBV10-3 with TRBJ1-2; D remains unclear. Trimming removed 3 bases from V and 1 base from J, with 9 bases in between. The CDR3 sequence is 14 residues long. Germline loops: CDR1 ENHRY, CDR2 SYGVKD. The CDR3 here is CAISETGSNYGYTF. CDR3 sequence (DNA): TGTGCCATCAGTGAAACGGGAAGTAACTATGGCTACACCTTC.

This clone was picked up one time. The chain links TRBV4-3 to TRBJ2-3, with TRBD2 as a possible D gene (5 bases). This CDR3 contains 15 residues. The germline V and J ends were trimmed by 0 bases and 6 bases, with 13 bases remaining between them. CDR1 and CDR2 (germline): LGHNA, YSLEER. The CDR3 nucleotides are TGCGCCAGCAGCCAAGAGACCGAGGGCGCCGATACGCAGTATTTT. It codes for CASSQETEGADTQYF.